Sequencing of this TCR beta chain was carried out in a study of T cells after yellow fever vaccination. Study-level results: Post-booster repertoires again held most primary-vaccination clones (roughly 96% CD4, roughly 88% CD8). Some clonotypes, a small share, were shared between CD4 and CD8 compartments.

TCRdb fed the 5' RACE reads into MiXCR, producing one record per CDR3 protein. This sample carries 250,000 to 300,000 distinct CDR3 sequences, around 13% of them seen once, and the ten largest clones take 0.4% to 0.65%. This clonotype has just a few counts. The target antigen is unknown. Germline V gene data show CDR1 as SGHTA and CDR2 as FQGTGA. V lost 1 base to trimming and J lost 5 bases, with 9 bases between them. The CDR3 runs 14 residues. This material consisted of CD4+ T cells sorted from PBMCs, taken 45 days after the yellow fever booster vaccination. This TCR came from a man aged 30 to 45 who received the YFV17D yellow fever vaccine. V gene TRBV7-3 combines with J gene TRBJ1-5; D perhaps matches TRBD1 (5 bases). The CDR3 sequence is CASSLKRGDQPQHF. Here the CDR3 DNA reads TGTGCCAGCAGCTTAAAGCGGGGGGATCAGCCCCAGCATTTT.